The sequence of this TCR beta chain was determined in a study of blood T cell repertoires in COVID-19 (TCRdb year 2020). Turning to the overall study: Samples from collaborators originated in the United States, Italy and Spain and spanned both the acute and convalescent phases of COVID-19. The material from the prospective study consisted of cDNA or gDNA derived from T cells, B-cell-depleted T cells, or PBMCs. The repertoires were made available in a free public database intended to serve as a resource for research on the immune response to SARS-CoV-2. Where available, HLA class I and class II types were obtained from metadata supplied by the sample provider rather than from assay-based typing. The dataset comprised deeply sampled blood TCRbeta repertoires from subjects exposed to, actively infected with, or recovered from COVID-19. The sample metadata nearly always contained a de-identified subject ID, COVID-19 status, age in years and sex. The samples were drawn from two sources: the first 160 participants of the ongoing ImmuneRACE study, and fewer than 1,500 subjects contributed by 6 global collaborators. What the study reported, not specific to this receptor: How much clinical and demographic metadata was included differed by source and by participant, and the metadata was provided uncurated.

TCRbeta CDR3 regions were amplified from genomic DNA by means of the immunoSEQ Assay, a bias-controlled multiplex PCR. Under the source paper's analysis protocol: Within the assay, amplification of reference gene primers was used to estimate how many nucleated cells each sample contained. To quantify the absolute abundance of each unique TCRbeta CDR3 rearrangement, sequence reads were collapsed and filtered. Productive Simpson clonality was computed per sample as the square root of Simpson's diversity index over productive rearrangements. TCRdb mirrors the immuneACCESS table, restricted to in-frame sequences. Some clones are absent from its copies; in checked studies, under half trace to an unresolved V gene, and the reason for the others is unknown. D and trimming were read from the DNA, whereas the V and J calls and clone size are those reported in that table. The sample profile shows nearly 95,000 clones; roughly 90% of them were found once. Roughly 1.5% of the sample is in the top ten clones.

The count of this clone is one. The antigen it recognizes is unknown. Within one base of it there is no much larger clone, and no base qualities were kept. Other DNA sequences in the sample encode the same CDR3. Each collaborating institution followed its own protocols to collect whole blood in K2EDTA tubes. Collaborator samples were shipped for TCRbeta analysis as frozen whole blood, isolated PBMCs, or DNA extracted from either sample type. After removal of 6 bases from V and 4 bases from J, the junction retains 5 bases not matched to a gene. CDR1 and CDR2 (SGHTA, FQGNSA) derive from the germline V gene. Spanning cysteine to phenylalanine, the CDR3 consists of 13 amino acids. Only the CDR3 DNA is retained, 39 bases long and in frame from the first base.

The TCR was taken from a human donor with active COVID-19. The donor label of this sample is uncertain. The sample comprised peripheral blood. The chain is made from TRBV7-2 and TRBJ2-7, and 8 junctional nucleotides match TRBD2. The DNA sequence is given as TGTGCCAGCAGTTCCAGCGGGGGTTACGAGCAGTACTTC. This gives the protein CASSSSGGYEQYF.